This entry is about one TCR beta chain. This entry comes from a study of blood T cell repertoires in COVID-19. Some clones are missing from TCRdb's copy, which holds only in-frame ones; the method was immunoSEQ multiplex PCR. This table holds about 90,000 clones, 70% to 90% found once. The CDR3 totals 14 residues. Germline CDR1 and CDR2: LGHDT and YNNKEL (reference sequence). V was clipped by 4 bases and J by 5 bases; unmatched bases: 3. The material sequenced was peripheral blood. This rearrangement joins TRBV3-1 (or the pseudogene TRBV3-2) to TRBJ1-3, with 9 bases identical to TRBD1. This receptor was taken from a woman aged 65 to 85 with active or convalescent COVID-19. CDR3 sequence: CASSPGQGRNTIYF. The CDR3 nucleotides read TGTGCCAGCAGCCCGGGACAGGGCCGAAACACCATATATTTT.